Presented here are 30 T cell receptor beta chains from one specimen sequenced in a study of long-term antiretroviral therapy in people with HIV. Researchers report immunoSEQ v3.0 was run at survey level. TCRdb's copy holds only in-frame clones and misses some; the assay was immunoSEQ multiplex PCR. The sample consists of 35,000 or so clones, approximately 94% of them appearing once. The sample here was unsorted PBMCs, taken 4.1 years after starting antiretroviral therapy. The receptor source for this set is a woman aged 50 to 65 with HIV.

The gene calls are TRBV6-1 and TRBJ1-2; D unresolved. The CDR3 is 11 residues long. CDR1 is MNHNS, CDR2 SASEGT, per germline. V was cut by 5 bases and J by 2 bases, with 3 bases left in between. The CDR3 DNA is TGTGCCAGCAGTCCGAACTATGGCTACACCTTC. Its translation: CASSPNYGYTF.

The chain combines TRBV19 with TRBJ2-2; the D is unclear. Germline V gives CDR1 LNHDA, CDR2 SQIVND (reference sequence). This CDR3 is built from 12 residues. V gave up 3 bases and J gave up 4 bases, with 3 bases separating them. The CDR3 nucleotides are TGTGCCAGTAGTATTGCCACCGGGGAGCTGTTTTTT. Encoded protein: CASSIATGELFF.

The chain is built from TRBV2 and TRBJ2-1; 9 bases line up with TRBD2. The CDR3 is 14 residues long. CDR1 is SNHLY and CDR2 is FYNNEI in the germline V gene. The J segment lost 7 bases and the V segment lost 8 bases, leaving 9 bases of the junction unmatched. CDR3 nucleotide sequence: TGTGCCAGCGGTCCGGGACTAGCTGTGAATGAGCAGTTCTTC. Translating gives CASGPGLAVNEQFF.

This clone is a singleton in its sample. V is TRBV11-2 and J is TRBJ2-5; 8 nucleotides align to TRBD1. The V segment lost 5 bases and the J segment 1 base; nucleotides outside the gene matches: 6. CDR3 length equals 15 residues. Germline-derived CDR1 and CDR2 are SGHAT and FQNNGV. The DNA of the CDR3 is TGTGCCAGCAGCCCTAAAACAGGGGGCCAAGAGACCCAGTACTTC. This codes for CASSPKTGGQETQYF.

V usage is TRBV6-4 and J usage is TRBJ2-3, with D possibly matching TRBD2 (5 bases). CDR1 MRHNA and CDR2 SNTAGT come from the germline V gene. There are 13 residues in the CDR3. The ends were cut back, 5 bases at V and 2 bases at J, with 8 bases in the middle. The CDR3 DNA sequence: TGTGCCAGCAGTAGGGAGATCACAGATACGCAGTATTTT. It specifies CASSREITDTQYF.

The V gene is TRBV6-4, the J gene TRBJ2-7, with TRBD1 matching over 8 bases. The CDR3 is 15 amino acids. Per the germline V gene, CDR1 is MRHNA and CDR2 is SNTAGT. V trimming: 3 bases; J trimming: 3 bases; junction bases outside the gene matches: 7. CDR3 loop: CASSEDRALHYEQYF. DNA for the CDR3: TGTGCCAGCAGTGAGGACAGGGCGCTCCACTACGAGCAGTACTTC.

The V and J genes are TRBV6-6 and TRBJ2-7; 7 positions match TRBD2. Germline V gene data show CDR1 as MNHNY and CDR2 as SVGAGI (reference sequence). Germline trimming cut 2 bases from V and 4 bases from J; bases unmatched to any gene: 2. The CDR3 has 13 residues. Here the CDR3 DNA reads TGTGCCAGCAGTTACGGGCGGGGGTACGAGCAGTACTTC. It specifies CASSYGRGYEQYF.

Written as DNA, the CDR3 is TGTGCCAGCAGTAAAATGTTGGGGGCCACAGATACGCAGTATTTT. Translated: CASSKMLGATDTQYF. The rearrangement joins TRBV6-5 to TRBJ2-3, with a tentative D call TRBD1 (6 bases). CDR3 length: 15 residues. Germline assignment: CDR1 MNHEY and CDR2 SVGAGI. The V and J ends lost 5 bases and 2 bases respectively, with 14 bases between them.

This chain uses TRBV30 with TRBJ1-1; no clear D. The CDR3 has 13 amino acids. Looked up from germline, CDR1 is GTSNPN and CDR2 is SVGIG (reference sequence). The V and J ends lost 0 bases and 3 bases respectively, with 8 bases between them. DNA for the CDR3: TGTGCCTGGAGTGTAGTCGTTTACACTGAAGCTTTCTTT. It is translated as CAWSVVVYTEAFF.

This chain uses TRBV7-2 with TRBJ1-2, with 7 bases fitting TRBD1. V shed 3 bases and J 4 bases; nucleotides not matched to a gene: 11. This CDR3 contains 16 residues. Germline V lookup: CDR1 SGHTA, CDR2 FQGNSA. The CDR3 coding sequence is TGTGCCAGCAGCTTGGACTCCGGGACAGCGTCCTATGGCTACACCTTC. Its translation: CASSLDSGTASYGYTF.

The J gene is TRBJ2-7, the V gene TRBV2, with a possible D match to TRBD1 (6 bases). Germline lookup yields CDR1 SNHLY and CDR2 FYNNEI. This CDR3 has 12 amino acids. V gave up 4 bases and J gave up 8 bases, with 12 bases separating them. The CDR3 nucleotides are TGTGCCAGCAGTGGAGGGGGACCCAAGCAGTACTTC. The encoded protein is CASSGGGPKQYF. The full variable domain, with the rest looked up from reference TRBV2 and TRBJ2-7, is EPEVTQTPSHQVTQMGQEVILRCVPISNHLYFYWYRQILGQKVEFLVSFYNNEISEKSEIFDDQFSVERPDGSNFTLKIRSTKLEDSAMYFCASSGGGPKQYFGPGTRLTVT.

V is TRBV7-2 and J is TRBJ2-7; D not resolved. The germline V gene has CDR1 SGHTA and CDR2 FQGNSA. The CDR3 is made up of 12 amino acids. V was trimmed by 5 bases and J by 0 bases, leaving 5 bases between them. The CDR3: CASSHGSYEQYF. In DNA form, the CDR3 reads TGTGCCAGCAGCCATGGCTCCTACGAGCAGTACTTC.

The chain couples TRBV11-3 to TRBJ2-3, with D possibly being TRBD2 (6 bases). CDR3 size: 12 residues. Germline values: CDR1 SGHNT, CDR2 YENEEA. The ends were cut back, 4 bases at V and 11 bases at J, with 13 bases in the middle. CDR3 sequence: CASSSSGGGQYF. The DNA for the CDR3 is TGTGCCAGCAGCTCCTCCGGGGGTGGGCAGTATTTT.

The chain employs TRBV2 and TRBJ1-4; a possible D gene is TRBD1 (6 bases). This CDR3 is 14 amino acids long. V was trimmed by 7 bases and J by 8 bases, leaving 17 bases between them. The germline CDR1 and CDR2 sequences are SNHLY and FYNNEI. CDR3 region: CASTKGGEGEKLFF. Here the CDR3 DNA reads TGTGCCAGCACTAAGGGGGGGGAAGGGGAAAAACTGTTTTTT.

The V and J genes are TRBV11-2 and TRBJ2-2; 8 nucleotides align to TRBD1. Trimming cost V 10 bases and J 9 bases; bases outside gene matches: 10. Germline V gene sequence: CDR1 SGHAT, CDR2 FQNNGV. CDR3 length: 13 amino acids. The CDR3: CATRTGRNRELFF. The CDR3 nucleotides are TGTGCCACCCGGACAGGGAGAAACAGGGAGCTGTTTTTT.

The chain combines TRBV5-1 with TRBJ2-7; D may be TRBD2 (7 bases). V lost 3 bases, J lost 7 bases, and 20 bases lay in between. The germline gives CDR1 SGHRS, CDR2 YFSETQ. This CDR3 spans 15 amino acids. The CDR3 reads CASSSMTGGGGEQYF. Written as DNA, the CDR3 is TGCGCCAGCAGCTCCATGACCGGGGGAGGGGGGGAGCAGTACTTC.

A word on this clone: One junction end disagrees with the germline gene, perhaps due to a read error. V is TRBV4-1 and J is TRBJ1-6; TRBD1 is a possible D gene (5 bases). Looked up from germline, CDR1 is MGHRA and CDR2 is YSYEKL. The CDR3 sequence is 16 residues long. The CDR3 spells CASSQGTQHYNPPLHF. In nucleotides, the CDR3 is TGCGCCAGCAGCCAGGGGACCCAACACTATAATCCACCCCTCCACTTT.

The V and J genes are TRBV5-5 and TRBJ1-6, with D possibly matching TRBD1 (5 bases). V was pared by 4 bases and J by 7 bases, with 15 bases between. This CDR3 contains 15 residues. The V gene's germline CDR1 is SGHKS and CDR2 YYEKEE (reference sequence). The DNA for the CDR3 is TGTGCCAGCAGCGTATGGACAACCGCCAATTCACCCCTCCACTTT. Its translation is CASSVWTTANSPLHF.

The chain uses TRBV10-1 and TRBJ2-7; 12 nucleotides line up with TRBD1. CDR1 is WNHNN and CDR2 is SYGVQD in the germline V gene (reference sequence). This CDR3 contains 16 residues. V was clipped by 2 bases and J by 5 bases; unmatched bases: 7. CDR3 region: CASSEGTGGAGNEQYF. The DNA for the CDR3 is TGCGCCAGCAGTGAGGGGACAGGGGGCGCCGGGAACGAGCAGTACTTC.

The CDR3 region is CASSFDAFSGNTIYF. Written as DNA, the CDR3 is TGTGCCAGCAGTTTCGACGCCTTCTCTGGAAACACCATATATTTT. This rearrangement joins TRBV27 to TRBJ1-3; D remains unclear. The CDR3 contains 15 residues. Trimming removed 3 bases from V and 0 bases from J, with 9 bases in between. CDR1 is MNHEY and CDR2 is SMNVEV in the germline V gene (reference sequence).

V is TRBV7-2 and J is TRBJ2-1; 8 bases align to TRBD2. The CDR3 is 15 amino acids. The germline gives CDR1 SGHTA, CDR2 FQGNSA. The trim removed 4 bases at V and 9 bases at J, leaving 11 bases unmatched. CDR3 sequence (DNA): TGTGCCAGCAGCTCCGGGGGGGACTCGGGATCTGAGCAGTTCTTC. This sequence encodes CASSSGGDSGSEQFF.

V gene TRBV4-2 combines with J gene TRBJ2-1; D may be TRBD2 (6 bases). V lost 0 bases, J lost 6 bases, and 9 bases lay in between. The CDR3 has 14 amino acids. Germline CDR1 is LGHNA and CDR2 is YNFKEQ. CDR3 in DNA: TGTGCCAGCAGCCAAGATGGAGGGTCCAATGAGCAGTTCTTC. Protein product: CASSQDGGSNEQFF.

The DNA for the CDR3 is TGTGCCAGCAGACGACAGGGGGGCGGCTACACCTTC. This encodes CASRRQGGGYTF. The rearrangement uses TRBV6-5 and TRBJ1-2; 9 bases align to TRBD1. CDR3 length equals 12 residues. The germline V gene encodes CDR1 MNHEY and CDR2 SVGAGI. V lost 6 bases to trimming and J lost 8 bases; unmatched junction nucleotides: 4.

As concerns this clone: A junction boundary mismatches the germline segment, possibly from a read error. DNA for the CDR3: TGTGCTAGCAGCTTAGGACTAGCGGGGGGCAATGAGCAGTTCTTC. It yields the protein CASSLGLAGGNEQFF. V usage is TRBV7-7 and J usage is TRBJ2-1, with TRBD2 matching 14 bases. Germline-derived CDR1 and CDR2 are SSHAT and FNYEAQ (reference sequence). CDR3 length equals 15 residues. Filled out from reference TRBV7-7 and TRBJ2-1, the complete variable domain reads GAGVSQSPRYKVTKRGQDVTLRCDPISSHATLYWYQQALGQGPEFLTYFNYEAQPDKSGLPSDRFSAERPEGSISTLTIQRTEQRDSAMYRCASSLGLAGGNEQFFGPGTRLTVL.

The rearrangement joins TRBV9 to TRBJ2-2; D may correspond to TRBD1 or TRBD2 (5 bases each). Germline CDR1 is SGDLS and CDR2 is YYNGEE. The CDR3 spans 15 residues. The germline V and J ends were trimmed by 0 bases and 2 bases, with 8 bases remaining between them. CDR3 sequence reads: CASSVVGGNTGELFF. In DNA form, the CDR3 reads TGTGCCAGCAGCGTAGTTGGGGGAAACACCGGGGAGCTGTTTTTT.

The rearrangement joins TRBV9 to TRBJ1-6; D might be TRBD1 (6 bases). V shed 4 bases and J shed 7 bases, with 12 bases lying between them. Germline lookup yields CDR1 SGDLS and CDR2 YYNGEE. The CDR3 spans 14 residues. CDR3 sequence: CASSLQGRNSPLHF. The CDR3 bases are TGTGCCAGCAGCTTACAGGGAAGGAATTCACCCCTCCACTTT.

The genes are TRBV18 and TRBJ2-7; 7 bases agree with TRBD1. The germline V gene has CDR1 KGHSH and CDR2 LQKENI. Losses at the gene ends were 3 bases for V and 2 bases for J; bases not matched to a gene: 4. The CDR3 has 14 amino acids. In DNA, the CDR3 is TGTGCCAGCTCACCCCCAGGGGGTACCTACGAGCAGTACTTC. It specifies CASSPPGGTYEQYF.

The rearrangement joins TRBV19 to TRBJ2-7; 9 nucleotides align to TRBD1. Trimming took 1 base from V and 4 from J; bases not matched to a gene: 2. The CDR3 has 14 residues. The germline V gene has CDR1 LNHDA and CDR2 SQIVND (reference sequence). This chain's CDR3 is CASSIGTGEYEQYF. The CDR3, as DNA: TGTGCCAGTAGTATAGGGACAGGGGAATACGAGCAGTACTTC. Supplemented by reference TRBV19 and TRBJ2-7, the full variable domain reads DGGITQSPKYLFRKEGQNVTLSCEQNLNHDAMYWYRQDPGQGLRLIYYSQIVNDFQKGDIAEGYSVSREKKESFPLTVTSAQKNPTAFYLCASSIGTGEYEQYFGPGTRLTVT.

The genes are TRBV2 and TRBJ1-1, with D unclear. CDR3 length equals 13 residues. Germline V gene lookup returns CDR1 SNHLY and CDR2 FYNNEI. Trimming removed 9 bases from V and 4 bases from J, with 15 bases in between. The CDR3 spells CASRGIPVTEAFF. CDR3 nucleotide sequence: TGTGCCAGTAGAGGCATCCCGGTCACTGAAGCTTTCTTT.

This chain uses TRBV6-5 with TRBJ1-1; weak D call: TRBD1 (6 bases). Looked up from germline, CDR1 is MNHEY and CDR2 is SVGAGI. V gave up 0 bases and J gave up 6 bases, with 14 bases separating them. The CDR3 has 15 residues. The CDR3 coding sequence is TGTGCCAGCAGTTACTCGGGGGGGAAGGGGGCTGAAGCTTTCTTT. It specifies CASSYSGGKGAEAFF.